Sequencing of this TCR beta chain was carried out in a study of blood T cell repertoires in COVID-19. Whole-study context: Sites in the United States, Italy and Spain provided acute and convalescent COVID-19 samples. In each case, the material was cDNA or gDNA derived from T cells, B-cell-depleted T cells, or PBMCs.

TCRdb's copy holds only in-frame clones and misses some; the assay was immunoSEQ multiplex PCR. This table has around 99,000 clones, approximately 90% appearing once. The germline V gene encodes CDR1 LGHNA and CDR2 YSLEER. The CDR3 sequence is 15 residues long. The germline V and J ends were trimmed by 1 base and 4 bases, with 10 bases remaining between them. The chain is built from TRBV4-3 and TRBJ2-2; D is undetermined. The sequenced sample consisted of peripheral blood. The sequence was obtained from a man aged 50 to 59 with active or convalescent COVID-19. The CDR3: CASSQVYLPTGELFF. The CDR3 DNA sequence: TGCGCCAGCAGCCAAGTCTACCTTCCCACCGGGGAGCTGTTTTTT.